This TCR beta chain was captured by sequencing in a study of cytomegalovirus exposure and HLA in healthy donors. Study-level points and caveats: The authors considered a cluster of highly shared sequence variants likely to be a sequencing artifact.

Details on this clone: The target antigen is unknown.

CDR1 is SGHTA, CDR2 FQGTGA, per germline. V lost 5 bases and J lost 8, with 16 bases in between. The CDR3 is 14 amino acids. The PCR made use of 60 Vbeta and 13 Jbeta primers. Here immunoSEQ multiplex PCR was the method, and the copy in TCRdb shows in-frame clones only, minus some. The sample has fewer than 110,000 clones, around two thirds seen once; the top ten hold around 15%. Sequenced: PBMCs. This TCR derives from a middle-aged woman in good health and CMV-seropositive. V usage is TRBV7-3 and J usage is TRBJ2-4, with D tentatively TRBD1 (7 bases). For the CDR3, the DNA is TGTGCCAGCAGCCCAACTAGCAGGGGGGACATTCAGTACTTC. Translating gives CASSPTSRGDIQYF.